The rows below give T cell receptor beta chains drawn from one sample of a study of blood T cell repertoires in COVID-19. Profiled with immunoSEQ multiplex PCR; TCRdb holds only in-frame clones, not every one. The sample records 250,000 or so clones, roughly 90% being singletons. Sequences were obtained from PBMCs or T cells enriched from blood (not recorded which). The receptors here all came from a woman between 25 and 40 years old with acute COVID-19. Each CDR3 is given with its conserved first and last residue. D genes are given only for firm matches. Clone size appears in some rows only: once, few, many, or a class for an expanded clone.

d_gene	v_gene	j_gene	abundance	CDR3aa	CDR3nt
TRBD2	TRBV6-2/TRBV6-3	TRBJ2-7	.	CASSYAGGPHEQYF	TGTGCCAGCAGTTACGCGGGGGGGCCGCACGAGCAGTACTTC
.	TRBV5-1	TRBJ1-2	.	CASSSTYRMVDYGYTF	TGCGCCAGCAGCTCGACTTACAGGATGGTTGACTATGGCTACACCTTC
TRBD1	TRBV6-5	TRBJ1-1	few	CASSQLDRAEAFF	TGTGCCAGCAGTCAACTAGACAGGGCTGAAGCTTTCTTT
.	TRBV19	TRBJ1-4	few	CASSSAQEVGEKLFF	TGTGCCAGTAGCTCCGCGCAGGAGGTCGGTGAAAAACTGTTTTTT
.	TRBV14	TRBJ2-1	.	CASSPLLTGLGRGEQFF	TGTGCCAGCAGCCCCCTCTTGACAGGGTTGGGGCGGGGTGAGCAGTTCTTC
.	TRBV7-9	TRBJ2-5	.	CASSPHGAGETQYF	TGTGCCAGCAGCCCTCACGGGGCGGGGGAGACCCAGTACTTC
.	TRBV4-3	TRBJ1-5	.	CASSQVHGMNQPQHF	TGCGCCAGCAGCCAGGTCCACGGGATGAATCAGCCCCAGCATTTT
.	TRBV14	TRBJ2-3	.	CASSPVGTWDTQYF	TGTGCCAGCAGCCCAGTCGGGACTTGGGATACGCAGTATTTT
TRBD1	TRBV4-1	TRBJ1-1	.	CASSQGTGGGTEAFF	TGCGCCAGCAGCCAGGGGACAGGGGGCGGCACTGAAGCTTTCTTT
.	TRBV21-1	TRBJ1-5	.	CASREQDSNQPQHF	TGTGCCAGCAGAGAACAGGATAGCAATCAGCCCCAGCATTTT
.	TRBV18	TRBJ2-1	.	CASSPLTTSHSYNEQFF	TGTGCCAGCTCACCATTGACAACCAGTCACTCCTACAATGAGCAGTTCTTC
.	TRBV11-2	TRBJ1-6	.	CASSLWSNSPLHF	TGTGCCAGCAGCCTATGGTCCAATTCACCCCTCCACTTT
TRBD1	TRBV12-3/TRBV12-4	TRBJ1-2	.	CASNSDRGGGYTF	TGTGCCAGCAACTCGGACAGGGGGGGAGGCTACACCTTC
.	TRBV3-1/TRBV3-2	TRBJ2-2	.	CASSPSGGTGELFF	TGTGCCAGCAGCCCCTCCGGCGGCACCGGGGAGCTGTTTTTT
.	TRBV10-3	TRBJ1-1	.	CAISESPDKDAEAFF	TGTGCCATCAGTGAGTCCCCGGACAAAGATGCTGAAGCTTTCTTT
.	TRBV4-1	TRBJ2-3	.	CASSLTGLGADTQYF	TGCGCCAGCAGTCTGACAGGACTTGGGGCAGATACGCAGTATTTT
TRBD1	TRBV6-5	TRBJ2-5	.	CASCRDRGVTETQYF	TGTGCCAGCTGCCGGGACAGGGGTGTGACGGAGACCCAGTACTTC
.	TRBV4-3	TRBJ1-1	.	CASSQDPGGEGTEAFF	TGCGCCAGCAGCCAAGATCCGGGGGGCGAAGGGACTGAAGCTTTCTTT
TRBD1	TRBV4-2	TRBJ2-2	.	CASSQVGGTGRLTGELFF	TGTGCCAGCAGCCAAGTAGGCGGGACAGGGCGCTTAACCGGGGAGCTGTTTTTT
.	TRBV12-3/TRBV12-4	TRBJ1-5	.	CATSGGHNQPQHF	TGTGCCACGAGTGGGGGACACAATCAGCCCCAGCATTTT
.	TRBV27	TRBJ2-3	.	CASSLGGDGTDTQYF	TGTGCCAGCAGTTTGGGGGGAGATGGCACAGATACGCAGTATTTT
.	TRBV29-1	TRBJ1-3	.	CSVRGRGSGNTIYF	TGCAGCGTTCGGGGCAGGGGCTCTGGAAACACCATATATTTT
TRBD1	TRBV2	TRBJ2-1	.	CASREDRGNEQFF	TGTGCCAGCAGGGAAGACAGGGGCAATGAGCAGTTCTTC
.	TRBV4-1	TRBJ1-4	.	CATSYRAGEKLFF	TGCGCCACCTCATACCGGGCAGGGGAAAAACTGTTTTTT
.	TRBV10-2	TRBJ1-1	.	CASSRGTPNTEAFF	TGCGCCAGCAGCCGGGGGACGCCGAACACTGAAGCTTTCTTT
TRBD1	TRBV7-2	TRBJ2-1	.	CASSRDREVNEQFF	TGTGCCAGCAGCCGGGACAGGGAGGTCAATGAGCAGTTCTTC
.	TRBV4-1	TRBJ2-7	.	CASSQGMGGSYEQYF	TGCGCCAGCAGCCAAGGAATGGGGGGCTCCTACGAGCAGTACTTC
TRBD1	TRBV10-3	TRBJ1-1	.	CAISEFGTAGAFF	TGTGCCATCAGTGAGTTTGGGACAGCCGGAGCTTTCTTT
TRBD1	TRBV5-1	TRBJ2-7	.	CASRGQGWADEQYF	TGCGCCAGCAGGGGACAGGGATGGGCCGACGAGCAGTACTTC
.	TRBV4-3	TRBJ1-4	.	CASSQDSQGRGTNEKLFF	TGCGCCAGCAGCCAAGATTCCCAGGGGAGGGGAACTAATGAAAAACTGTTTTTT